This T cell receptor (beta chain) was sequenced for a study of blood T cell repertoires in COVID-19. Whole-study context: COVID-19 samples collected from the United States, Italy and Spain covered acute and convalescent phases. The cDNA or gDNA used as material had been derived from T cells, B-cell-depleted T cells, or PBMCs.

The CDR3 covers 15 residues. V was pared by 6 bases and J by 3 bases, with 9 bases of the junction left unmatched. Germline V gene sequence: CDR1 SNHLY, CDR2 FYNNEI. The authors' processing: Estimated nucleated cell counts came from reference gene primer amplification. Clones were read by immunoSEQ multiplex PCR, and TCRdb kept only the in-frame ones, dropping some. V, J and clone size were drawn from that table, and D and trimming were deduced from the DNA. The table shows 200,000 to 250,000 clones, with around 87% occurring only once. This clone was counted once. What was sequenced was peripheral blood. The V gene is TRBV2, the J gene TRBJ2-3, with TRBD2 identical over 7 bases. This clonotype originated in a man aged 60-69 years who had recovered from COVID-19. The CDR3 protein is CASRKEGGWTDTQYF. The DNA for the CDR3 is TGTGCCAGCAGAAAAGAGGGAGGGTGGACAGATACGCAGTATTTT.